This TCR beta chain was sequenced during a study of PD-L1 blockade in urothelial cancer. The CDR3 is made up of 16 amino acids. V was trimmed by 3 bases and J by 7 bases, leaving 20 bases between them. Germline V lookup: CDR1 SGHTS, CDR2 YDEGEE. Generated by immunoSEQ multiplex PCR, the TCRdb table keeps only in-frame clones and is missing some. The sample lists 84,000 or so clones, 70% to 90% occurring once. The time point denotes: pretreatment peripheral blood. Sequenced material: PBMCs, taken around atezolizumab (anti-PD-L1) treatment. The clonotype originates from a man in his 60s with urothelial cancer. The chain is built from TRBV5-8 and TRBJ1-5; D is unresolved. CDR3 nucleotide sequence: TGTGCCAGCAGCTATCGCCTGTTCCACCCGGGACAGCCCCAGCATTTT. It specifies CASSYRLFHPGQPQHF. The full variable domain, rest sourced from reference TRBV5-8 and TRBJ1-5, is EAGVTQSPTHLIKTRGQQATLRCSPISGHTSVYWYQQALGLGLQFLLWYDEGEERNRGNFPPRFSGRQFPNYSSELNVNALELEDSALYLCASSYRLFHPGQPQHFGDGTRLSIL.